This TCR beta chain was observed in a study of graft-versus-host responses after intestinal transplantation. Study background: Recipients obtained multivisceral, liver-intestinal, or isolated intestinal transplants. Recipients across the board were started on anti-thymocyte globulin induction, then kept on tacrolimus and steroids for around three years.

The V gene end was trimmed by 3 bases and the J gene end by 6 bases; junction bases not matched to a gene: 8. The CDR3 loop spans 15 amino acids. The germline gives CDR1 PRHDT, CDR2 FYEKMQ (reference sequence). Produced via immunoSEQ multiplex PCR; TCRdb's table is partial and in-frame only. The profile shows 90,000 to 120,000 clones, roughly 87% of them singletons. Turning to this clone: Its antigen remains unknown.

Study results and caveats: Circulating GvH clones peaking coincided with falling HvG clones soon after transplant. GvH clonotypes were identified within recipient marrow, with a subset emerging first in ileum or blood.

The sequence came from a human donor who was the organ donor for an intestinal transplant. Material: unstimulated CD4+ T cells sorted from spleen or lymph node cells, obtained before transplant. The rearrangement uses TRBV13 and TRBJ2-1, with TRBD2 matching over 7 bases. This CDR3 reads CASSLRGRVGNEQFF. The DNA for the CDR3 is TGTGCCAGCAGCTTGCGAGGGAGGGTTGGCAATGAGCAGTTCTTC.